These 26 T cell receptor beta chains were sequenced from one sample in a study of control samples from healthy donors and cancer patients. Sequenced by immunoSEQ multiplex PCR; TCRdb stores in-frame clones only, minus some. This table holds about 96,000 clones, approximately 95% found once. Sequenced: blood. The receptor source for this set is a young man in good health.

The V and J genes are TRBV4-1 and TRBJ1-2, with D maybe TRBD1 (5 bases). CDR3 length equals 18 residues. CDR1 is MGHRA, CDR2 YSYEKL, per germline. Trimming removed 0 bases at V and 1 base at J, with 18 bases between. The chain's CDR3 is CASSQDGVRGYFNYGYTF. In DNA, the CDR3 is TGCGCCAGCAGCCAAGACGGCGTGAGGGGATATTTTAACTATGGCTACACCTTC.

The chain links TRBV19 to TRBJ1-5; no definite D call. Trimming took off 0 bases at V and 7 bases at J, with 4 bases between the two ends. The CDR3 length is 12 residues. Germline V lookup: CDR1 LNHDA, CDR2 SQIVND (reference sequence). The CDR3 spells CASSIDDQPQHF. The DNA for the CDR3 is TGTGCCAGTAGTATAGATGACCAGCCCCAGCATTTT.

The chain couples TRBV14 to TRBJ2-2; 10 positions match TRBD2. Germline V gene sequence: CDR1 SGHDN, CDR2 FVKESK. With V trimmed by 1 base and J by 0 bases, 8 bases remained unmatched. The CDR3 is 19 amino acids. This CDR3 is CASSQASGGPFANTGELFF. CDR3 nucleotides: TGTGCCAGCAGCCAAGCTAGCGGGGGCCCCTTCGCGAACACCGGGGAGCTGTTTTTT.

A single count supports this clone. The chain has TRBV30 and TRBJ1-2; a weak D match, TRBD1 (5 bases). The length of the CDR3 is 13 residues. The V and J ends lost 0 bases and 7 bases respectively, with 12 bases between them. CDR1 is GTSNPN, CDR2 SVGIG, per germline (reference sequence). The CDR3 region has the DNA TGTGCCTGGAGTGTTGGGGGATTGAGTGGCTACACCTTC. This sequence encodes CAWSVGGLSGYTF.

This rearrangement joins TRBV2 to TRBJ2-3; no reliable D call. The length of the CDR3 is 11 residues. The V gene lost 6 bases and the J gene lost 2 bases, with 3 bases spanning the gap. In germline, CDR1 is SNHLY, CDR2 FYNNEI. DNA of the CDR3: TGTGCCAGCAGAGACACAGATACGCAGTATTTT. The encoded protein is CASRDTDTQYF.

The rearrangement joins TRBV5-1 to TRBJ1-1; D uncertain. CDR3 size: 12 residues. CDR1 and CDR2 from the germline V gene are SGHRS and YFSETQ. The V and J ends lost 1 base and 4 bases respectively, with 5 bases between them. DNA for the CDR3: TGCGCCAGCAGCTTGAGAGGCACTGAAGCTTTCTTT. Protein: CASSLRGTEAFF.

The rearrangement joins TRBV27 to TRBJ1-2; 7 nucleotides line up with TRBD1. The CDR3 sequence is 14 residues long. The V segment lost 5 bases and the J segment 5 bases; nucleotides outside the gene matches: 8. Germline CDR1 is MNHEY and CDR2 is SMNVEV (reference sequence). The CDR3 protein is CASSKAGGLYGYTF. DNA for the CDR3: TGTGCCAGCAGTAAGGCAGGGGGGCTATATGGCTACACCTTC.

The chain joins TRBV27 to TRBJ1-4; TRBD1 might be the D (6 bases). Per the germline V gene, CDR1 is MNHEY and CDR2 is SMNVEV (reference sequence). Trimming stripped 2 bases from V and 0 bases from J, with 10 bases between. This CDR3 region has 16 residues. For the CDR3, the DNA is TGTGCCAGCAGTTTAAGGCAGGGGACAACTAATGAAAAACTGTTTTTT. Translated: CASSLRQGTTNEKLFF. The complete variable domain, with remaining parts taken from reference TRBV27 and TRBJ1-4, reads EAQVTQNPRYLITVTGKKLTVTCSQNMNHEYMSWYRQDPGLGLRQIYYSMNVEVTDKGDVPEGYKVSRKEKRNFPLILESPSPNQTSLYFCASSLRQGTTNEKLFFGSGTQLSVL.

The V gene is TRBV20-1, the J gene TRBJ2-1; D remains unclear. Germline V CDR1 and CDR2: DFQATT, SNEGSKA (reference sequence). V lost 7 bases to trimming and J lost 10 bases, with 14 bases between them. The CDR3 has 11 amino acids. The CDR3 sequence is CSVQAMGEQFF. CDR3 DNA: TGCAGTGTTCAAGCTATGGGAGAGCAGTTCTTC.

The V and J genes are TRBV7-3 and TRBJ1-1, with D perhaps TRBD1 (5 bases). CDR1 and CDR2 (germline): SGHTA, FQGTGA. The CDR3 covers 13 residues. V was clipped by 3 bases and J by 4 bases, with 9 bases between them. Here the CDR3 DNA reads TGTGCCAGCAGCTTCGACAGATCCACTGAAGCTTTCTTT. Its protein product is CASSFDRSTEAFF.

This clone was recorded once. V and J are TRBV12-3 or TRBV12-4 and TRBJ2-3; 9 bases are a match to TRBD1. The CDR3 extends over 13 amino acids. Trimming took 5 bases from V and 4 from J; bases not matched to a gene: 1. This CDR3 reads CASSGTGPDTQYF. The DNA for the CDR3 is TGTGCCAGCAGTGGGACAGGGCCAGATACGCAGTATTTT.

The V and J genes are TRBV6-6 and TRBJ1-6; D is ambiguous. The CDR3 contains 15 residues. V shed 0 bases and J shed 7 bases, with 10 bases lying between them. Per the germline V gene, CDR1 is MNHNY and CDR2 is SVGAGI (reference sequence). The CDR3 DNA reads TGTGCCAGCAGTTACTCGAGCCAGTCAAATTCACCCCTCCACTTT. As protein: CASSYSSQSNSPLHF.

This chain uses TRBV6-5 with TRBJ1-2; D is uncertain. Between the trimmed V and J ends, which lost 5 bases and 4 bases, there was a span of 11 bases. Germline V lookup: CDR1 MNHEY, CDR2 SVGAGI. The CDR3 length is 13 residues. CDR3 sequence reads: CASSLGRTYGYTF. Here the CDR3 DNA reads TGTGCCAGCAGTCTCGGACGGACCTATGGCTACACCTTC.

The V call is TRBV5-4, the J call TRBJ1-2; a possible D gene is TRBD1 (5 bases). This CDR3 has 16 residues. V lost 3 bases, J lost 2 bases, and 17 bases lay in between. From germline, CDR1 is SGHNT and CDR2 YYREEE (reference sequence). Here the CDR3 reads CASSSKTGRRNYGYTF. The CDR3 region has the DNA TGTGCCAGCAGCTCCAAAACAGGACGGAGGAACTATGGCTACACCTTC.

The chain recombines TRBV4-3 with TRBJ1-1; 7 nucleotides agree with TRBD1. Germline V lookup: CDR1 LGHNA, CDR2 YSLEER. CDR3 size: 14 residues. Trimming took 3 bases from V and 1 from J; bases not matched to a gene: 2. The DNA of the CDR3 is TGCGCCAGCAGCCACTACAGGGGGAACACTGAAGCTTTCTTT. This encodes CASSHYRGNTEAFF.

The J gene is TRBJ2-6, the V gene TRBV18, with D maybe TRBD1 (5 bases). V was shortened by 5 bases and J by 3 bases, with 14 bases between the two germline ends. The CDR3 has 16 amino acids. The germline V gene encodes CDR1 KGHSH and CDR2 LQKENI. This CDR3 reads CASSADQGFGANVLTF. The CDR3 region has the DNA TGTGCCAGCTCAGCCGACCAGGGATTTGGGGCCAACGTCCTGACTTTC.

The chain combines TRBV6-5 with TRBJ2-7, with TRBD1 matching over 8 bases. Germline values: CDR1 MNHEY, CDR2 SVGAGI. The CDR3 is 15 residues long. The J segment lost 1 base and the V segment lost 6 bases, leaving 8 bases of the junction unmatched. CDR3 residues: CASRGGQGSSYEQYF. The DNA for the CDR3 is TGTGCCAGCAGGGGCGGACAGGGCAGTTCCTACGAGCAGTACTTC.

V and J are TRBV5-6 and TRBJ1-6, with unresolved D. CDR3 size: 15 residues. Germline V gene data show CDR1 as SGHDT and CDR2 as YYEEEE. Trimming shortened V by 4 bases and J by 7 bases, and 15 bases separated the two germline ends. The CDR3 nucleotides read TGTGCCAGCAGCCCCAATAGTGGCCGAAATTCACCCCTCCACTTT. Translated, it gives CASSPNSGRNSPLHF.

The chain carries TRBV5-4 and TRBJ2-1; TRBD2 agrees at 8 bases. Germline V gene sequence: CDR1 SGHNT, CDR2 YYREEE (reference sequence). The CDR3 is 15 residues long. The J segment lost 8 bases and the V segment lost 0 bases, leaving 7 bases of the junction unmatched. The CDR3 nucleotides read TGTGCCAGCAGCTTGGACAGCGGGAGTATTCATGAGCAGTTCTTC. It yields the protein CASSLDSGSIHEQFF.

The chain carries TRBV6-5 and TRBJ2-2; no clear D. The CDR3 consists of 13 residues. V was shortened by 2 bases and J by 4 bases, with 5 bases between the two germline ends. Germline V CDR1 and CDR2: MNHEY, SVGAGI. The CDR3 coding sequence is TGTGCCAGCAGTTACGTTCTCACCGGGGAGCTGTTTTTT. It specifies CASSYVLTGELFF.

The rearrangement joins TRBV6-1 to TRBJ1-1, with TRBD1 as a possible D gene (5 bases). CDR3 length: 13 amino acids. Trimming stripped 2 bases from V and 11 bases from J, with 15 bases between. Germline V gene sequence: CDR1 MNHNS, CDR2 SASEGT. CDR3 protein: CASSENKGARAFF. CDR3 bases: TGTGCCAGCAGTGAAAATAAAGGGGCTAGGGCTTTCTTT.

Only one count was recorded for this clone. This chain joins TRBV2 and TRBJ2-5, with TRBD2 matching 10 bases. The CDR3 has 14 residues. From germline, CDR1 is SNHLY and CDR2 FYNNEI. The ends lost 7 bases at V and 7 bases at J; junction bases unmatched: 9. The CDR3 loop is CASTASGGKGTQYF. The DNA for the CDR3 is TGTGCCAGCACCGCTAGCGGGGGCAAGGGGACCCAGTACTTC.

The J gene is TRBJ2-7, the V gene TRBV6-2 or TRBV6-3; TRBD2 matches at 12 bases. This CDR3 has 19 amino acids. The trim removed 0 bases at V and 3 bases at J, leaving 12 bases unmatched. Per the germline V gene, CDR1 is MNHEY and CDR2 is SVGEGT. The CDR3: CASSYSLLTSGGKNYEQYF. The DNA for the CDR3 is TGTGCCAGCAGTTACTCGTTATTGACTAGCGGGGGTAAAAACTACGAGCAGTACTTC.

The chain links TRBV4-3 to TRBJ1-5; 10 bases map to TRBD1. There are 17 residues in the CDR3. With V trimmed by 0 bases and J by 4 bases, 6 bases remained unmatched. Germline lookup yields CDR1 LGHNA and CDR2 YSLEER. CDR3 sequence reads: CASSQDAGTGVNQPQHF. The CDR3, as DNA: TGCGCCAGCAGCCAAGATGCGGGGACAGGGGTGAATCAGCCCCAGCATTTT.

The V call is TRBV10-2, the J call TRBJ2-5; D may match TRBD1 or TRBD2 (5 bases each). The V end was cut by 2 bases, the J end by 5 bases, with 9 bases between. CDR1 and CDR2 from the germline V gene are WSHSY and SAAADI. This CDR3 contains 13 residues. This CDR3 is CASSEGGRETQYF. For the CDR3, the DNA is TGCGCCAGCAGTGAGGGGGGAAGGGAGACCCAGTACTTC.

The CDR3 nucleotides read TGTGCCAGCTCACCCTCAGGGGATCGTGAAAAACTGTTTTTT. It codes for CASSPSGDREKLFF. The rearrangement uses TRBV18 and TRBJ1-4, with D tentatively TRBD1 (6 bases). V dropped 3 bases and J dropped 7 bases, with 12 bases sitting between them. This CDR3 is built from 14 residues. The germline CDR1 and CDR2 sequences are KGHSH and LQKENI.